This T cell receptor (beta chain) was recorded in a study of T cell repertoires in cytomegalovirus infection. MiXCR, run by TCRdb on the reads, gives a single entry per CDR3 protein. The sample comprises 200,000 to 250,000 distinct CDR3 sequences, 22% of which are singletons, and 18% rests with the top ten. In its sample, this clonotype was seen many times. Trimming left V 0 bases short and J 0 bases short, with 9 bases between. Per the germline V gene, CDR1 is SGHTA and CDR2 is FQGNSA. The CDR3 totals 16 residues. The chain has TRBV7-2 and TRBJ1-3, with unresolved D. The origin of this receptor is a human donor in good health (CMV status not recorded). Some clones in this sample may be carry-over from other donors' samples. Material: CD8+ T cells from PBMCs. The CDR3 loop reads CASSLAPQISGNTIYF. Written as DNA, the CDR3 is TGTGCCAGCAGCTTAGCGCCTCAGATCTCTGGAAACACCATATATTTT.